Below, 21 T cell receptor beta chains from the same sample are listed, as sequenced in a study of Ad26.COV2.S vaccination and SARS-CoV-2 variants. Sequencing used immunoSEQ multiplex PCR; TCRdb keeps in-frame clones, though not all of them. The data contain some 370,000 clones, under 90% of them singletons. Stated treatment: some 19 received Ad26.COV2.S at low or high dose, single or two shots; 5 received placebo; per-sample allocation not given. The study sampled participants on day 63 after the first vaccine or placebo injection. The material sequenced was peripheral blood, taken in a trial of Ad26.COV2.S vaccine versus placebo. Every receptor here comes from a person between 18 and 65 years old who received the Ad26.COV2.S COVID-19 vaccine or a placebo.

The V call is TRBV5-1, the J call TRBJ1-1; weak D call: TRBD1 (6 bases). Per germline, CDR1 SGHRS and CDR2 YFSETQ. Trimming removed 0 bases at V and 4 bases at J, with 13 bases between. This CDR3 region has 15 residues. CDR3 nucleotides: TGCGCCAGCAGCTTGGTGGTTCAGGGGTCCACTGAAGCTTTCTTT. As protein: CASSLVVQGSTEAFF.

The CDR3 loop reads CASSLGPSSEQFF. For the CDR3, the DNA is TGTGCCAGCAGCTTGGGCCCTAGCAGTGAGCAGTTCTTC. V and J are TRBV5-5 and TRBJ2-1; a weak D match, TRBD2 (5 bases). The CDR3 contains 13 residues. V dropped 0 bases and J dropped 9 bases, with 10 bases sitting between them. Germline V gene sequence: CDR1 SGHKS, CDR2 YYEKEE (reference sequence).

This CDR3 is CASSPPGLRGKYF. CDR3 in DNA: TGTGCCAGCAGTCCTCCGGGTCTAAGGGGCAAGTACTTC. This chain joins TRBV27 and TRBJ2-7; the D gene is possibly TRBD1 (5 bases). The ends were cut back, 5 bases at V and 11 bases at J, with 19 bases in the middle. The germline gives CDR1 MNHEY, CDR2 SMNVEV (reference sequence). This CDR3 is 13 amino acids long.

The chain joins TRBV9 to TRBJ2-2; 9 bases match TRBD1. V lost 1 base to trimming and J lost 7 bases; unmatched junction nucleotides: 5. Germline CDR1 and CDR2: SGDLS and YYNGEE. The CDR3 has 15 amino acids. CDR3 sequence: CASSVQQGAYGELFF. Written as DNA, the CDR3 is TGTGCCAGCAGCGTACAACAGGGGGCATACGGGGAGCTGTTTTTT.

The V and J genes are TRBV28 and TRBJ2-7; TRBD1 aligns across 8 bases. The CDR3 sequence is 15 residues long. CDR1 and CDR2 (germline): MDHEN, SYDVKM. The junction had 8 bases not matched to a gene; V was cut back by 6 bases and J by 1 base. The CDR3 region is CASSSDRGRSYEQYF. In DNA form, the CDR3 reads TGTGCCAGCAGCTCTGACAGGGGTCGGTCCTACGAGCAGTACTTC.

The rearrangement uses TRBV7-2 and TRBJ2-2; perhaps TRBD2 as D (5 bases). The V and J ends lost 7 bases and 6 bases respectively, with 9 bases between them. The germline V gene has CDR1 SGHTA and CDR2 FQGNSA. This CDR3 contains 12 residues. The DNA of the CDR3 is TGTGCCAGCACTAAGAGGGCCGGGGAGCTGTTTTTT. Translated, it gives CASTKRAGELFF.

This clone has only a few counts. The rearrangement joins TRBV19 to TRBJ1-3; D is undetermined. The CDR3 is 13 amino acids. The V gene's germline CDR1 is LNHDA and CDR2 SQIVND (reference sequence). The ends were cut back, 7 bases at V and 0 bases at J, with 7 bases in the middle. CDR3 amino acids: CASTHTSGNTIYF. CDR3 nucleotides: TGTGCCAGTACCCATACCTCTGGAAACACCATATATTTT.

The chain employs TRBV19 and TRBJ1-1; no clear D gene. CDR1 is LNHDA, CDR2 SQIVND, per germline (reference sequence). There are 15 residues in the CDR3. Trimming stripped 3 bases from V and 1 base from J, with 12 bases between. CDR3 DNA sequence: TGTGCCAGTAGTATTTGGAGGGCCTCGAACACTGAAGCTTTCTTT. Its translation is CASSIWRASNTEAFF.

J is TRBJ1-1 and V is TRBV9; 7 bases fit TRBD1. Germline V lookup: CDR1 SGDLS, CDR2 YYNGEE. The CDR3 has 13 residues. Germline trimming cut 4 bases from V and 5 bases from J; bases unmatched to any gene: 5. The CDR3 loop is CASSNRGGTEAFF. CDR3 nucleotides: TGTGCCAGCAGCAACAGGGGAGGAACTGAAGCTTTCTTT.

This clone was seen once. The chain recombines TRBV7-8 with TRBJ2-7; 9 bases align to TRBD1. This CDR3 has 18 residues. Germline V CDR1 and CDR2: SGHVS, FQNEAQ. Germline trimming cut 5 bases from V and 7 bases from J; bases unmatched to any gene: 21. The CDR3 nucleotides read TGTGCCAGCAGCAGGAGGAGAAGGGACAGGGAGAAGAGAAAGGAGCAGTACTTC. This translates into CASSRRRRDREKRKEQYF.

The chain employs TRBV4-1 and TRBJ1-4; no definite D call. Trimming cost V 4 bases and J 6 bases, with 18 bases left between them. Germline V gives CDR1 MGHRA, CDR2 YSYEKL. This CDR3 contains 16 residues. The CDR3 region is CASSPRVPPLDEKLFF. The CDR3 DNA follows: TGCGCCAGCAGCCCCCGGGTCCCCCCGTTGGATGAAAAACTGTTTTTT.

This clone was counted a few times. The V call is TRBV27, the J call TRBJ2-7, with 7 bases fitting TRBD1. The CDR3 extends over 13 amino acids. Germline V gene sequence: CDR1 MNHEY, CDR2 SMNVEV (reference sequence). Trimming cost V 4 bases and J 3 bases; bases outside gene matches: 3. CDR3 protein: CASSSGTVYEQYF. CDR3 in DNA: TGTGCCAGCAGTTCCGGGACAGTCTACGAGCAGTACTTC.

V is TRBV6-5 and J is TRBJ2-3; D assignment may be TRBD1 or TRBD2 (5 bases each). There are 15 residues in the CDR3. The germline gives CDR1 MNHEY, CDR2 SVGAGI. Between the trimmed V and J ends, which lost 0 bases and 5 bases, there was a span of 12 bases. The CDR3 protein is CASSYSGTALDTQYF. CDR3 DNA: TGTGCCAGCAGTTACTCAGGGACCGCGTTAGATACGCAGTATTTT.

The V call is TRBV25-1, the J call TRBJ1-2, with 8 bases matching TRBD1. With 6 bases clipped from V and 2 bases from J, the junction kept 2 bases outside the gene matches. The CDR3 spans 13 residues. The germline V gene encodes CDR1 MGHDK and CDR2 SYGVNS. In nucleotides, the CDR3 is TGTGCCAGCAGCCGGACAGGGAACTATGGCTACACCTTC. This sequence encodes CASSRTGNYGYTF.

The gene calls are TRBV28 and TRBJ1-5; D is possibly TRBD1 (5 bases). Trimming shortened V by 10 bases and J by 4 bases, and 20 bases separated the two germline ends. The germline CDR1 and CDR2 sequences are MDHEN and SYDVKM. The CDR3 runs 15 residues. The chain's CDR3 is CATCPGGSFNQPQHF. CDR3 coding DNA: TGTGCCACCTGCCCGGGGGGGTCCTTTAATCAGCCCCAGCATTTT.

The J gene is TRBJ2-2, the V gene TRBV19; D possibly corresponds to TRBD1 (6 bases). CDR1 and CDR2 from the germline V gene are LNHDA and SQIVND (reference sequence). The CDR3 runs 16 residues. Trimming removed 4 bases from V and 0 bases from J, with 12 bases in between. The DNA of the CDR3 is TGTGCCAGTAGTAGCCTAGGGGGTTCGAACACCGGGGAGCTGTTTTTT. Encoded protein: CASSSLGGSNTGELFF.

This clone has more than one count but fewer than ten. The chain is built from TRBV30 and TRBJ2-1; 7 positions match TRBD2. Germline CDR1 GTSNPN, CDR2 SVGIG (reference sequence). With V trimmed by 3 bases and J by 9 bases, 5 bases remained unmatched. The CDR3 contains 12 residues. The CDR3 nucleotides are TGTGCCTGGAGATCACTAGCGATTGAGCAGTTCTTC. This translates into CAWRSLAIEQFF. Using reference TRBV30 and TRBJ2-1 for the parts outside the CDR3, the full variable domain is SQTIHQWPATLVQPVGSPLSLECTVEGTSNPNLYWYRQAAGRGLQLLFYSVGIGQISSEVPQNLSASRPQDRQFILSSKKLLLSDSGFYLCAWRSLAIEQFFGPGTRLTVL.

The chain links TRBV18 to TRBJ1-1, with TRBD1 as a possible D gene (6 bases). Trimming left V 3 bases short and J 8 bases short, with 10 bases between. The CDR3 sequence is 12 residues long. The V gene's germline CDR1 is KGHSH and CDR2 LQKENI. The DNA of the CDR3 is TGTGCCAGCTCACCGGACAGAGAAGAAGCTTTCTTT. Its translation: CASSPDREEAFF. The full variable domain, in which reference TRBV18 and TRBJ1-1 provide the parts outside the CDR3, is NAGVMQNPRHLVRRRGQEARLRCSPMKGHSHVYWYRQLPEEGLKFMVYLQKENIIDESGMPKERFSAEFPKEGPSILRIQQVVRGDSAAYFCASSPDREEAFFGQGTRLTVV.

The CDR3 bases are TGTGCCAGCAGCCCCACGGCGGGGGAGACCCAGTACTTC. Translated, it gives CASSPTAGETQYF. The V and J genes are TRBV11-3 and TRBJ2-5; tentatively, D is TRBD2 (6 bases). The germline V gene has CDR1 SGHNT and CDR2 YENEEA. Trimming took off 5 bases at V and 5 bases at J, with 12 bases between the two ends. The CDR3 has 13 amino acids.

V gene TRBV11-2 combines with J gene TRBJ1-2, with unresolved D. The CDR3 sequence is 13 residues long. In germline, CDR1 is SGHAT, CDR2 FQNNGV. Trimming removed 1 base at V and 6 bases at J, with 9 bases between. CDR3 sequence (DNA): TGTGCCAGCAGCTTAGGGCATGGGAATGGCTACACCTTC. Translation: CASSLGHGNGYTF.

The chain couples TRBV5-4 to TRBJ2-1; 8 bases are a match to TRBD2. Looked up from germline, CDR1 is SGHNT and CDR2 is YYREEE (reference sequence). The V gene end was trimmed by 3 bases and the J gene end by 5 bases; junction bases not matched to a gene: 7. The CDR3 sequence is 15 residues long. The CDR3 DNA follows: TGTGCCAGCAGCTCCGAGCGGGAGACCCACAATGAGCAGTTCTTC. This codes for CASSSERETHNEQFF.